The 26 T cell receptor beta chains reported below all come from one sample, sequenced in a study of blood T cell repertoires in COVID-19. Profiling relied on immunoSEQ multiplex PCR, and the TCRdb table lists in-frame clones only, not all of them. The sample has approximately 78,000 clones, nearly 90% seen once. Sequencing was done on a sample of peripheral blood. Receptors originate from a man aged 50 to 59 with acute or convalescent COVID-19.

V and J are TRBV5-6 and TRBJ1-1; 8 bases are shared with TRBD1. Germline values: CDR1 SGHDT, CDR2 YYEEEE. The V segment lost 5 bases and the J segment 5 bases; nucleotides outside the gene matches: 5. CDR3 length: 13 residues. CDR3 sequence: CASRQQGGTEAFF. CDR3 DNA sequence: TGTGCCAGCAGACAACAGGGGGGGACTGAAGCTTTCTTT.

In its sample, this clone was seen once. The chain carries TRBV27 and TRBJ2-7; tentative D call: TRBD2 (5 bases). V was cut by 10 bases and J by 3 bases, with 19 bases left in between. In germline, CDR1 is MNHEY, CDR2 SMNVEV (reference sequence). The CDR3 runs to 14 residues. CDR3 sequence reads: CATAEGIQFYEQYF. CDR3 bases: TGTGCCACCGCTGAGGGTATACAATTCTACGAGCAGTACTTC.

This chain uses TRBV7-3 with TRBJ1-3; D unresolved. This CDR3 is built from 13 residues. Trimming left V 4 bases short and J 1 base short, with 5 bases between. Germline V CDR1 and CDR2: SGHTA, FQGTGA. The CDR3 nucleotides are TGTGCCAGCAGCTCGGGTTCTGGAAACACCATATATTTT. It codes for CASSSGSGNTIYF.

This chain joins TRBV5-6 and TRBJ2-7, with 7 bases matching TRBD1. V gave up 2 bases and J gave up 4 bases; unmatched junction bases: 9. Germline V gene lookup returns CDR1 SGHDT and CDR2 YYEEEE. The CDR3 contains 15 residues. The CDR3 here is CASSLFAGGFYEQYF. The CDR3 coding sequence is TGTGCCAGCAGCTTATTCGCAGGGGGTTTTTACGAGCAGTACTTC.

The chain links TRBV5-5 to TRBJ2-5; 8 bases match TRBD2. Germline loops: CDR1 SGHKS, CDR2 YYEKEE (reference sequence). This CDR3 comprises 15 residues. With V trimmed by 1 base and J by 5 bases, 7 bases remained unmatched. The CDR3 is CASSLSGGAGETQYF. Here the CDR3 DNA reads TGTGCCAGCAGCTTGAGCGGGGGCGCGGGGGAGACCCAGTACTTC. The full variable domain, completed using reference TRBV5-5 and TRBJ2-5, is DAGVTQSPTHLIKTRGQQVTLRCSPISGHKSVSWYQQVLGQGPQFIFQYYEKEERGRGNFPDRFSARQFPNYSSELNVNALLLGDSALYLCASSLSGGAGETQYFGPGTRLLVL.

The chain is built from TRBV29-1 and TRBJ1-2; 7 nucleotides align to TRBD1. With 4 bases clipped from V and 6 bases from J, the junction kept 2 bases outside the gene matches. The germline CDR1 and CDR2 sequences are SQVTM and ANQGSEA. There are 11 residues in the CDR3. CDR3 loop: CSVAGGNGYTF. CDR3 coding DNA: TGCAGCGTTGCAGGGGGGAATGGCTACACCTTC.

V gene TRBV9 combines with J gene TRBJ2-1; D not resolved. The germline V gene encodes CDR1 SGDLS and CDR2 YYNGEE. The CDR3 totals 11 residues. The V and J ends lost 0 bases and 15 bases respectively, with 10 bases between them. CDR3 sequence: CASSVDSRVFF. The CDR3 DNA sequence: TGTGCCAGCAGCGTAGACTCCCGGGTGTTCTTC.

The chain combines TRBV5-6 with TRBJ1-4; TRBD1 matches 8 bases. The CDR3 runs to 16 residues. V shed 0 bases and J 8 bases; nucleotides not matched to a gene: 9. CDR1 is SGHDT, CDR2 YYEEEE, per germline. CDR3 amino acids: CASSLVSDRVFEKLFF. CDR3 coding DNA: TGTGCCAGCAGCTTGGTGTCGGACAGGGTATTCGAAAAACTGTTTTTT.

This sequence joins TRBV27 and TRBJ2-7, with a weak D call TRBD1 (7 bases). V was trimmed by 2 bases and J by 1 base, leaving 12 bases between them. Germline CDR1 MNHEY, CDR2 SMNVEV (reference sequence). The CDR3 has 15 amino acids. CDR3 bases: TGTGCCAGCAGTTTACGGCAGGGGGGATCCTACGAGCAGTACTTC. Amino acid sequence: CASSLRQGGSYEQYF.

The J gene is TRBJ1-6, the V gene TRBV9; TRBD1 is a possible D gene (5 bases). With 0 bases removed from V and 5 bases from J, the gap between germline ends came to 9 bases. CDR1 and CDR2 from the germline V gene are SGDLS and YYNGEE. This CDR3 comprises 15 residues. The CDR3 region is CASSVGGRDNSPLHF. The CDR3 nucleotides read TGTGCCAGCAGCGTAGGTGGCAGGGATAATTCACCCCTCCACTTT. The entire variable domain, with the rest obtained from reference TRBV9 and TRBJ1-6, is as follows: DSGVTQTPKHLITATGQRVTLRCSPRSGDLSVYWYQQSLDQGLQFLIQYYNGEERAKGNILERFSAQQFPDLHSELNLSSLELGDSALYFCASSVGGRDNSPLHFGNGTRLTVT.

The chain uses TRBV6-5 and TRBJ1-1; tentatively, D is TRBD1 (6 bases). CDR1 is MNHEY and CDR2 is SVGAGI in the germline V gene. Trimming took 5 bases from V and 11 from J, leaving 12 bases between them. This CDR3 spans 11 amino acids. The DNA of the CDR3 is TGTGCCAGCAGTAACAGGGCCGTGGCTTTCTTT. Translation gives CASSNRAVAFF.

A single count supports this clone. The CDR3: CATSSNPGGYNEQFF. The CDR3 DNA reads TGTGCCACCAGCAGTAATCCGGGGGGCTACAATGAGCAGTTCTTC. This chain joins TRBV15 and TRBJ2-1, with TRBD2 matching 7 bases. The CDR3 totals 15 residues. From germline, CDR1 is LNHNV and CDR2 YYDKDF (reference sequence). Trimming took 3 bases from V and 3 from J; bases not matched to a gene: 5.

This clone was seen more than once but under ten times. V usage is TRBV6-6 and J usage is TRBJ1-5, with D tentatively TRBD1 (6 bases). Germline assignment: CDR1 MNHNY and CDR2 SVGAGI (reference sequence). V shed 5 bases and J shed 3 bases, with 8 bases lying between them. This CDR3 spans 13 amino acids. The CDR3 nucleotides are TGTGCCAGCAGTACAGGGAACAATCAGCCCCAGCATTTT. Encoded protein: CASSTGNNQPQHF.

The chain links TRBV28 to TRBJ1-4; D gene uncertain. Germline lookup yields CDR1 MDHEN and CDR2 SYDVKM. Trimming cost V 3 bases and J 0 bases, with 8 bases left between them. CDR3 length equals 15 residues. CDR3 residues: CASSLMQTTNEKLFF. The CDR3 bases are TGTGCCAGCAGTTTGATGCAGACAACTAATGAAAAACTGTTTTTT.

The rearrangement joins TRBV18 to TRBJ1-2, with TRBD1 as a possible D gene (5 bases). Germline values: CDR1 KGHSH, CDR2 LQKENI. The CDR3 sequence is 15 residues long. Trimming cost V 2 bases and J 2 bases, with 12 bases left between them. CDR3 nucleotides: TGTGCCAGCTCACCATCTCAGACAGCCAACTATGGCTACACCTTC. The encoded protein is CASSPSQTANYGYTF.

This chain uses TRBV27 with TRBJ2-1; 7 bases map to TRBD1. With V trimmed by 5 bases and J by 5 bases, 9 bases remained unmatched. The CDR3 loop spans 15 amino acids. Germline V lookup: CDR1 MNHEY, CDR2 SMNVEV (reference sequence). CDR3 residues: CASSLPRGQNNEQFF. The CDR3, as DNA: TGTGCCAGCAGTCTTCCACGGGGACAGAACAATGAGCAGTTCTTC.

The V call is TRBV6-5, the J call TRBJ1-4, with TRBD1 matching 9 bases. The CDR3 covers 13 residues. Germline CDR1 MNHEY, CDR2 SVGAGI. V trimming: 4 bases; J trimming: 7 bases; junction bases outside the gene matches: 1. CDR3 in DNA: TGTGCCAGCAGTTCGGGACAGGGTGAAAAACTGTTTTTT. Translated, it gives CASSSGQGEKLFF.

This chain connects TRBV5-1 to TRBJ2-1, with TRBD1 matching over 9 bases. The V gene's germline CDR1 is SGHRS and CDR2 YFSETQ. The V segment lost 6 bases and the J segment 9 bases; nucleotides outside the gene matches: 10. The CDR3 consists of 14 residues. CDR3 in DNA: TGCGCCAGCACCGGACAGGGGACTACTTTTGAGCAGTTCTTC. Translated: CASTGQGTTFEQFF.

V and J are TRBV10-1 and TRBJ2-3; TRBD2 matches 7 bases. Unmatched junction bases numbered 2, after V lost 3 bases and J lost 5 bases. This CDR3 comprises 13 residues. CDR1 and CDR2 from the germline V gene are WNHNN and SYGVQD (reference sequence). The CDR3 region has the DNA TGCGCCAGCAGTGATGGACTAGGAGATACGCAGTATTTT. Translation: CASSDGLGDTQYF.

The rearrangement joins TRBV9 to TRBJ2-3; 8 nucleotides line up with TRBD1. V lost 3 bases, J lost 0 bases, and 3 bases stayed unmatched. Germline V gene sequence: CDR1 SGDLS, CDR2 YYNGEE. The CDR3 covers 15 residues. The CDR3 protein is CASSGQGTSTDTQYF. DNA of the CDR3: TGTGCCAGCAGCGGACAGGGGACTAGCACAGATACGCAGTATTTT.

The V call is TRBV6-5, the J call TRBJ2-2; 11 bases agree with TRBD1. The CDR3 has 13 amino acids. Trimming cost V 8 bases and J 4 bases; bases outside gene matches: 0. From germline, CDR1 is MNHEY and CDR2 SVGAGI. In nucleotides, the CDR3 is TGTGCCAGCGGGACAGGGGGCACCGGGGAGCTGTTTTTT. Translation: CASGTGGTGELFF.

This clone was detected once. The rearrangement joins TRBV5-1 to TRBJ1-5, with a weak D call TRBD1 (6 bases). This CDR3 is 15 amino acids long. Germline CDR1 reads SGHRS; CDR2 reads YFSETQ. V was cut by 4 bases and J by 6 bases, with 17 bases left in between. As DNA, the CDR3 is TGCGCCAGCAGCGAACTGGGGGCGGCAGGTCAGCCCCAGCATTTT. The encoded protein is CASSELGAAGQPQHF.

The gene calls are TRBV4-1 and TRBJ1-1; the D gene is possibly TRBD1 (5 bases). Trimming took 0 bases from V and 1 from J, leaving 9 bases between them. This CDR3 has 15 amino acids. From germline, CDR1 is MGHRA and CDR2 YSYEKL. The CDR3, as DNA: TGCGCCAGCAGCCAAGATGGGGGAGGGAACACTGAAGCTTTCTTT. It is translated as CASSQDGGGNTEAFF.

V and J are TRBV5-6 and TRBJ1-6; D is possibly TRBD1 (5 bases). This CDR3 spans 15 amino acids. Looked up from germline, CDR1 is SGHDT and CDR2 is YYEEEE. V gave up 5 bases and J gave up 5 bases, with 14 bases separating them. CDR3 nucleotides: TGTGCCAGCAGACCTACCGGGACTAATAATTCACCCCTCCACTTT. Translated, it gives CASRPTGTNNSPLHF. The full variable domain, with the rest looked up from reference TRBV5-6 and TRBJ1-6, is DAGVTQSPTHLIKTRGQQVTLRCSPKSGHDTVSWYQQALGQGPQFIFQYYEEEERQRGNFPDRFSGHQFPNYSSELNVNALLLGDSALYLCASRPTGTNNSPLHFGNGTRLTVT.

This clone came up many times. The chain couples TRBV6-5 to TRBJ1-2, with 9 bases aligning to TRBD1. V lost 4 bases to trimming and J lost 6 bases; unmatched junction nucleotides: 6. Germline V gene lookup returns CDR1 MNHEY and CDR2 SVGAGI. The CDR3 contains 14 residues. The CDR3 sequence is CASSSAGTGNGYTF. The CDR3 DNA follows: TGTGCCAGCAGTTCCGCCGGGACAGGGAATGGCTACACCTTC.

This clone was counted only a few times. V usage is TRBV18 and J usage is TRBJ1-1, with TRBD1 as a possible D gene (6 bases). The germline V gene encodes CDR1 KGHSH and CDR2 LQKENI. Trimming pared 6 bases from V and 5 bases from J, leaving 16 bases between. This CDR3 spans 14 amino acids. The CDR3 is CASSLRGKGTEAFF. CDR3 DNA sequence: TGTGCCAGCTCCCTCAGGGGAAAGGGGACTGAAGCTTTCTTT.